This TCR beta chain was profiled in a study of cytomegalovirus exposure and HLA in healthy donors. Study-wide results and limits: Per a prior analysis, the majority of TCR beta V segments were productive roughly 90% or roughly 30% of the time.

V was trimmed by 4 bases and J by 4 bases, leaving 16 bases between them. CDR1 LGHNT and CDR2 FRNRAP come from the germline V gene. CDR3 length: 15 residues. Researchers ran the PCR with 60 Vbeta and 13 Jbeta primers. Using immunoSEQ multiplex PCR, the repertoire was profiled, and TCRdb retains in-frame clones only, with some absent. In the table there are about 190,000 clones, 75% to 90% of which are singletons. This clone was counted once. The target antigen is unknown. The chain combines TRBV12-5 with TRBJ1-1; tentative D call: TRBD1 (5 bases). The TCR comes from a boy between 2 and 10 years old in good health and CMV-seronegative. Sequencing used PBMCs. The CDR3, as DNA: TGTGCTAGTGGTTGGACGCGGGGGGAGAGCACTGAAGCTTTCTTT. Its protein is CASGWTRGESTEAFF.